The 9 T cell receptor beta chains below were found in one sample sequenced in a study of identical twins. TCRdb recomputed calls from the 5' RACE reads with MiXCR, one row per CDR3 protein. The sample consists of more than 400,000 distinct CDR3 sequences, roughly 15% of them appearing once. This sample also belongs to another study, concerning yellow fever vaccine responses in identical twins.

The sequenced sample consisted of CD4+ T cells sorted from blood. The receptors derive from a woman under 30 in good health.

There are many counts of this clonotype. The V and J genes are TRBV12-3 or TRBV12-4 and TRBJ2-1; 7 bases are shared with TRBD2. Unmatched junction bases numbered 13, after V lost 6 bases and J lost 5 bases. The CDR3 contains 16 residues. The CDR3 nucleotides are TGTGCCAGCAGAGTCTTTGGAAGGCTAGCGGACAATGAGCAGTTCTTC. Its protein is CASRVFGRLADNEQFF.

The V call is TRBV28, the J call TRBJ2-6; D gene uncertain. V dropped 7 bases and J dropped 4 bases, with 17 bases sitting between them. The CDR3 is 16 amino acids. Germline CDR1 is MDHEN and CDR2 is SYDVKM. CDR3 sequence (DNA): TGTGCCAGCATGGAGTGGAACCTGGGAGGGGCCAACGTCCTGACTTTC. Amino acids: CASMEWNLGGANVLTF.

The CDR3, as DNA: TGTGCCAGCAGTTTTAGGAGTCAGCCCCAGCATTTT. Encoded protein: CASSFRSQPQHF. This chain connects TRBV12-3 or TRBV12-4 to TRBJ1-5; D unresolved. Trimming shortened V by 3 bases and J by 6 bases, and 6 bases separated the two germline ends. CDR3 length: 12 amino acids.

In its sample, this clonotype was seen a few times. This rearrangement joins TRBV29-1 to TRBJ2-5; TRBD1 is a possible D gene (6 bases). Trimming removed 2 bases from V and 3 bases from J, with 7 bases in between. The CDR3 has 12 residues. Germline V lookup: CDR1 SQVTM, CDR2 ANQGSEA. CDR3: CSVERTEETQYF. For the CDR3, the DNA is TGCAGCGTTGAAAGGACAGAAGAGACCCAGTACTTC.

This clonotype turned up a few times. V and J are TRBV7-6 and TRBJ2-1; D might be TRBD2 (6 bases). Per germline, CDR1 SGHVS and CDR2 FNYEAQ. V was cut by 3 bases and J by 14 bases, with 14 bases left in between. The CDR3 extends over 12 amino acids. CDR3 bases: TGTGCCAGCAGCTTTGATGCGGGGCGAAAGTTCTTC. It yields the protein CASSFDAGRKFF.

The chain uses TRBV4-1 and TRBJ2-1; no reliable D call. This CDR3 region has 14 residues. Per the germline V gene, CDR1 is MGHRA and CDR2 is YSYEKL. V was clipped by 0 bases and J by 12 bases, with 15 bases between them. CDR3 in amino acids: CASSQDPSGSGQFF. The CDR3 DNA sequence: TGCGCCAGCAGCCAAGACCCATCGGGCTCGGGGCAGTTCTTC.

This rearrangement joins TRBV7-9 to TRBJ2-7; 8 bases match TRBD1. This CDR3 has 13 amino acids. Trimming removed 4 bases from V and 6 bases from J; junction bases left unmatched: 5. Germline V lookup: CDR1 SEHNR, CDR2 FQNEAQ (reference sequence). The CDR3 loop reads CASSSRTGSEQYF. CDR3 DNA sequence: TGTGCCAGCAGCTCCAGGACAGGGAGCGAGCAGTACTTC.

V gene TRBV5-5 combines with J gene TRBJ1-2; the D gene is possibly TRBD1 (5 bases). The CDR3 runs 15 residues. V lost 4 bases and J 0 bases, leaving 13 bases between the germline ends. CDR1 SGHKS and CDR2 YYEKEE come from the germline V gene (reference sequence). The CDR3 region is CASSPNRNSNYGYTF. The CDR3 region has the DNA TGTGCCAGCAGCCCGAACAGGAACTCTAACTATGGCTACACCTTC.

This clonotype has just a few counts. The DNA of the CDR3 is TGTGCCAGCAGTTTAGAGAGCGGGGGGGCGGGCGAGCAGTACGTC. Translation gives CASSLESGGAGEQYV. V is TRBV12-3 or TRBV12-4 and J is TRBJ2-7, with 10 positions matching TRBD2. CDR3 length: 15 amino acids. The trim removed 1 base at V and 6 bases at J, leaving 6 bases unmatched.